This T cell receptor (beta chain) is drawn from a study of PD-1 blockade in classical Hodgkin lymphoma. Every one of the patients relapsed after autologous stem cell transplantation (brentuximab vedotin exposure was variable). Clones were read by immunoSEQ multiplex PCR, and TCRdb kept only the in-frame ones, dropping some. The repertoire holds tens of thousands of clones, with approximately 78% as singletons. This CDR3 is 13 amino acids long. The V and J ends lost 5 bases and 9 bases, in that order; junction bases with no gene match: 7. The germline V gene has CDR1 ENHRY and CDR2 SYGVKD. The input for sequencing was peripheral blood mononuclear cells (PBMCs), taken before the second cycle of nivolumab. V is TRBV10-3 and J is TRBJ2-1, with TRBD1 matching over 7 bases. The TCR comes from a human donor with classical Hodgkin lymphoma. DNA for the CDR3: TGTGCCATCAGTCAGTTACGACAGGGTGAGCAGTTCTTC. This translates into CAISQLRQGEQFF.